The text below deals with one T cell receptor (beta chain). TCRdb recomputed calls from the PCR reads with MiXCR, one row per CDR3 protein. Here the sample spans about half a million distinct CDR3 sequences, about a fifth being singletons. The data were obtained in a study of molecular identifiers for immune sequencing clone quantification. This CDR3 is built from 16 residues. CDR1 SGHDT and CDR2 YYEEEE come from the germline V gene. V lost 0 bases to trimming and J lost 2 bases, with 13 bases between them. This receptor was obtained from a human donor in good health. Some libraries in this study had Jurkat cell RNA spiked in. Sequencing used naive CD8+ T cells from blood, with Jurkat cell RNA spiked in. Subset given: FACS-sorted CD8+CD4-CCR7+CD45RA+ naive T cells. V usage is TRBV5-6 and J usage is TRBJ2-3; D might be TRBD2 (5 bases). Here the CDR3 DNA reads TGTGCCAGCAGCTTGGCAGGTACGAGGGACACAGATACGCAGTATTTT. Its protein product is CASSLAGTRDTDTQYF.